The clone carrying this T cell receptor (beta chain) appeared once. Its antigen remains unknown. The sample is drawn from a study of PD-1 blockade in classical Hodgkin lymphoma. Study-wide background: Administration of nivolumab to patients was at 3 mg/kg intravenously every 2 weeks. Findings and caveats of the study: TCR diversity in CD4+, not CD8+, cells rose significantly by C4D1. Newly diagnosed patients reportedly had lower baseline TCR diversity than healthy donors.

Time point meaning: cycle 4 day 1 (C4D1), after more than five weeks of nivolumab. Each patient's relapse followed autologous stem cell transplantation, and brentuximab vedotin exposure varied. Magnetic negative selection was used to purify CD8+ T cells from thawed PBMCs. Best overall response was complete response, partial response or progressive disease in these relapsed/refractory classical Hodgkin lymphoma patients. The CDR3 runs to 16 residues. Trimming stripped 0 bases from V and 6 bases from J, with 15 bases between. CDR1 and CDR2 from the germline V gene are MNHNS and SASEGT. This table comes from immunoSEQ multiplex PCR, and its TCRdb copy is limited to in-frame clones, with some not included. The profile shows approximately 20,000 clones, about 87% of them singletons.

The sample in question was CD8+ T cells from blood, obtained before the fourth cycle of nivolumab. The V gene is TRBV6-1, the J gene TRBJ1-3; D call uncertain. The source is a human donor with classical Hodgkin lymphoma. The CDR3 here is CASSEAGGRAPNTIYF. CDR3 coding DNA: TGTGCCAGCAGTGAAGCGGGAGGTAGAGCTCCAAACACCATATATTTT.